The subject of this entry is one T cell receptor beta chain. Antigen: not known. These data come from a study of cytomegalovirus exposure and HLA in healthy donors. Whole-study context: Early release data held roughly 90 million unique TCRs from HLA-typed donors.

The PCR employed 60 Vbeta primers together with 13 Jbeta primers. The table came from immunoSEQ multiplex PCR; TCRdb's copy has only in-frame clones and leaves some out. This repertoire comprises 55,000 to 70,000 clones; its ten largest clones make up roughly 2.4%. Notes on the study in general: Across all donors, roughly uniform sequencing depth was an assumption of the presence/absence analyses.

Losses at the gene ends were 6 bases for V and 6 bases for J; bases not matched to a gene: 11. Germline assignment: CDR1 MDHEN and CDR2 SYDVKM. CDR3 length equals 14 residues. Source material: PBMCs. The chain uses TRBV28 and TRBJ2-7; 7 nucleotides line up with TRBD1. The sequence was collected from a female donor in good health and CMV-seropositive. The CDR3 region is CASSPGQDLGEQYF. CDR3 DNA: TGTGCCAGCAGCCCCGGACAGGATCTGGGCGAGCAGTACTTC.